This T cell receptor beta chain is from a study of T cell responses to AZD1222 COVID-19 vaccine. Study observations and caveats: Variant regions that are unmutated are reportedly the target of nearly half of spike-specific TCRs.

A word on this clone: The antigen is not known.

Clones were read by immunoSEQ multiplex PCR, and TCRdb kept only the in-frame ones, dropping some. The sample shows 100,000 or so clones, 88% of them seen only once. CDR1 is ENHRY and CDR2 is SYGVKD in the germline V gene. There are 18 residues in the CDR3. V was pared by 6 bases and J by 0 bases, with 5 bases of the junction left unmatched. The material was peripheral blood, obtained on day 0 of AZD1222 vaccination. The sequence was collected from an adult in good health. This sequence joins TRBV10-3 and TRBJ2-2; 15 bases align to TRBD2. For the CDR3, the DNA is TGTGCCATCAGCGGGGGACTAGCGGGAGGTTCGAACACCGGGGAGCTGTTTTTT. This translates into CAISGGLAGGSNTGELFF.